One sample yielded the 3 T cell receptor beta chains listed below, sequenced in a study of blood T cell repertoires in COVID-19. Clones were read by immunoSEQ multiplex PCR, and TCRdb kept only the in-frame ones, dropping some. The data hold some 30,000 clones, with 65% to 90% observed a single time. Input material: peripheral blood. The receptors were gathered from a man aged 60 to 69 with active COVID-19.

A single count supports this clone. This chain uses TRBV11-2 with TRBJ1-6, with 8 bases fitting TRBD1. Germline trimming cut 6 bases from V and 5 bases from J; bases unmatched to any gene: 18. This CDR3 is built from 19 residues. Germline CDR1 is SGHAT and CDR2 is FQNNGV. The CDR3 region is CASRASGGGYSWDNSPLHF. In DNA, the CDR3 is TGTGCCAGCAGAGCCTCAGGGGGCGGATACTCTTGGGATAATTCACCCCTCCACTTT.

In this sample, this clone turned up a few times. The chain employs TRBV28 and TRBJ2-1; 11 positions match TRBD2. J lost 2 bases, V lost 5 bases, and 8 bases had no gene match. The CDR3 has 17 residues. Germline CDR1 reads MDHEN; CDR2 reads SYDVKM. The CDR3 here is CASSPMTSGNPYNEQFF. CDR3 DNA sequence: TGTGCCAGCAGTCCTATGACTAGCGGGAACCCCTACAATGAGCAGTTCTTC.

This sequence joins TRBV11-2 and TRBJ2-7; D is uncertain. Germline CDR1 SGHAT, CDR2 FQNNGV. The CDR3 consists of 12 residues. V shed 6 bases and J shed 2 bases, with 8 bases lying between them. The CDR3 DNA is TGTGCCAGCAGTCCTAGACCCTACGAGCAGTACTTC. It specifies CASSPRPYEQYF. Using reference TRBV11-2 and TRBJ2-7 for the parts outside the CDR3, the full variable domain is EAGVAQSPRYKIIEKRQSVAFWCNPISGHATLYWYQQILGQGPKLLIQFQNNGVVDDSQLPKDRFSAERLKGVDSTLKIQPAKLEDSAVYLCASSPRPYEQYFGPGTRLTVT.